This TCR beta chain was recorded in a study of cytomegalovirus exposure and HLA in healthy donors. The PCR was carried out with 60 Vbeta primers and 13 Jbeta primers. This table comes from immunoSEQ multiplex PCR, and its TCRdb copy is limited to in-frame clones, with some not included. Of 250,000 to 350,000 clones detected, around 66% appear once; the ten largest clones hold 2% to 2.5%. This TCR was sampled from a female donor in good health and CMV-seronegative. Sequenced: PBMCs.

DNA of the CDR3: TGCGCCAGCAGCTCGATTAGCGGTGGCACAGATACGCAGTATTTT. It yields the protein CASSSISGGTDTQYF. This chain uses TRBV5-1 with TRBJ2-3, with TRBD2 as a possible D gene (6 bases). V gave up 3 bases and J gave up 1 base, with 12 bases separating them. The CDR3 sequence is 15 residues long. Germline CDR1 SGHRS, CDR2 YFSETQ.